This TCR beta chain was documented in a study of blood T cells in healthy people across ages. Combining a sample-barcoded 5' primer with a J-beta primer mix, a second PCR ran for about 6 to 12 cycles. Researchers report that a template-switch adaptor with 12 random nucleotides tagged each cDNA molecule. At least 2.5 million CDR3-containing paired-end reads were obtained per sample. TCRdb recomputed calls from the 5' RACE reads with MiXCR, one row per CDR3 protein. The sample holds just over 1 million distinct CDR3 sequences, roughly 45% seen once. Every donor provided 7.5 to 10 milliliters of peripheral blood. The sequence derives from a woman in her sixties in good health. The specimen was blood.

CDR3 sequence reads: CASSLNTSGRKYF. The CDR3 bases are TGTGCCAGCAGCTTAAATACTAGCGGGAGAAAGTACTTC. The chain has TRBV7-3 and TRBJ2-5; 11 bases agree with TRBD2. The V and J ends lost 1 base and 12 bases, in that order; junction bases with no gene match: 4. The CDR3 runs to 13 residues. CDR1 and CDR2 from the germline V gene are SGHTA and FQGTGA.